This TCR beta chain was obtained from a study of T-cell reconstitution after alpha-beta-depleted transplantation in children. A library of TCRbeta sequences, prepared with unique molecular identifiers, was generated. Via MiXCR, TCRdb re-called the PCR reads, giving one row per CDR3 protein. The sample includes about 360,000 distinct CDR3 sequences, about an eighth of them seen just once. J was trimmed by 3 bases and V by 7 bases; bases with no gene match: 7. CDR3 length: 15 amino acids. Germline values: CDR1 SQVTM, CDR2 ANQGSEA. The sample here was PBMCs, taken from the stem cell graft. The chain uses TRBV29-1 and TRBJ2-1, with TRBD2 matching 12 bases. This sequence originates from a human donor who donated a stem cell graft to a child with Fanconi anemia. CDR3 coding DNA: TGCAGCGCCCCGACTAGCGGGGGACTCTACAATGAGCAGTTCTTC. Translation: CSAPTSGGLYNEQFF.